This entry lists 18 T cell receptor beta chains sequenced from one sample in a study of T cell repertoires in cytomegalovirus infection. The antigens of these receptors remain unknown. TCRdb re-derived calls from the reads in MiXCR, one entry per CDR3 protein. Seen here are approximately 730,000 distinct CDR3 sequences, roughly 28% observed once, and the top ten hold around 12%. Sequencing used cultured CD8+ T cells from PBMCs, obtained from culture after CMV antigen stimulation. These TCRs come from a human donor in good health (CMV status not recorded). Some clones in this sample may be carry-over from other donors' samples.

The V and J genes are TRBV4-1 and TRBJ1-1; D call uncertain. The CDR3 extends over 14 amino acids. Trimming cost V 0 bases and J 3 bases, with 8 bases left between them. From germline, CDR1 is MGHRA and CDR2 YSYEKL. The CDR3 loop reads CASSQEPWDTEAFF. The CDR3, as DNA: TGCGCCAGCAGCCAAGAACCTTGGGACACTGAAGCTTTCTTT.

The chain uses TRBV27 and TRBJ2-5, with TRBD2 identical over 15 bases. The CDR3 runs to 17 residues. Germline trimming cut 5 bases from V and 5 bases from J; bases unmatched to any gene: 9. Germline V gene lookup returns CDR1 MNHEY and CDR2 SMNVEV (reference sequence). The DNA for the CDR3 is TGTGCCAGCAGTGAGGGACTAGCGGGGGGCATATGGGAGACCCAGTACTTC. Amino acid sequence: CASSEGLAGGIWETQYF.

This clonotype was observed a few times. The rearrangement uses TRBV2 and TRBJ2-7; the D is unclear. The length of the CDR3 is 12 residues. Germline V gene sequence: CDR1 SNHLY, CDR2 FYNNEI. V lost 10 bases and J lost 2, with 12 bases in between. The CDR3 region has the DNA TGTGCCACTAGGAGCAGGCCCTACGAGCAGTACTTC. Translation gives CATRSRPYEQYF.

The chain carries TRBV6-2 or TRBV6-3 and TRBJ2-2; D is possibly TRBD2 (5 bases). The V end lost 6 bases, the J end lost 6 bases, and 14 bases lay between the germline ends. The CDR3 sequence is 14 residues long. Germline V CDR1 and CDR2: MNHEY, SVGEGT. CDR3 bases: TGTGCCAGCAGAGGAGGACTGCGCCCCGGGGAGCTGTTTTTT. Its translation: CASRGGLRPGELFF.

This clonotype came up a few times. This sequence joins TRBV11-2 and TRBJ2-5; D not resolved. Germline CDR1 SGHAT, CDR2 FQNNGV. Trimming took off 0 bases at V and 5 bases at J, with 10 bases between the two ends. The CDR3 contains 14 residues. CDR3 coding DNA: TGTGCCAGCAGCTTAGATCGGATCTTGGAGACCCAGTACTTC. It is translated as CASSLDRILETQYF.

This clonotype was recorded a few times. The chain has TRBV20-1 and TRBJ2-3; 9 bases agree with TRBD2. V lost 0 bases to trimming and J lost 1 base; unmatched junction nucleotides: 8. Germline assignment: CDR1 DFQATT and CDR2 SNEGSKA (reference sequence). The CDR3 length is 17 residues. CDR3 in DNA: TGCAGTGCTAGAGACCCGGGGACTAGCAGGCGCACAGATACGCAGTATTTT. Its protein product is CSARDPGTSRRTDTQYF.

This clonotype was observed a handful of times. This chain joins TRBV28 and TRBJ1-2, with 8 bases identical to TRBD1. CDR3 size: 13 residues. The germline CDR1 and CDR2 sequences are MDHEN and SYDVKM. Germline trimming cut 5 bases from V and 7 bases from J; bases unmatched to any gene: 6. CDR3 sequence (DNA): TGTGCCAGCAGTCCCCCAGGGGGCCGTGGCTACACCTTC. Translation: CASSPPGGRGYTF.

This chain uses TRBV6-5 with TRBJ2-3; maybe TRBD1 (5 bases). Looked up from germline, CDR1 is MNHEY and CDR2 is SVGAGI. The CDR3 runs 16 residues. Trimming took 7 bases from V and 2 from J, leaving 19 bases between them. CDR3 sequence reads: CASNQRQTRFTDTQYF. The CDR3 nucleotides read TGTGCCAGCAACCAACGACAGACGAGATTCACAGATACGCAGTATTTT.

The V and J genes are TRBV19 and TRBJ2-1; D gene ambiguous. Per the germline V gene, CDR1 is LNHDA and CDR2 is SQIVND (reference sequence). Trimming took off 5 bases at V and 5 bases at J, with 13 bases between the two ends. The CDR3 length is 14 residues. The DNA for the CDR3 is TGTGCCAGTAGTTGGTCTCGAAGCAACAATGAGCAGTTCTTC. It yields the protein CASSWSRSNNEQFF.

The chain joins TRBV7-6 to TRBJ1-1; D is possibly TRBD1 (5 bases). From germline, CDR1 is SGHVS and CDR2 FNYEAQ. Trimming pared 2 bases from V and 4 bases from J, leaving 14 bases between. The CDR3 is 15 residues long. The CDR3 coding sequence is TGTGCCAGCAGCTTATGGGGCGACGGGGGCACTGAAGCTTTCTTT. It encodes CASSLWGDGGTEAFF.

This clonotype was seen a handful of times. The CDR3 sequence is CASSARGGGLRGTEAFF. The CDR3 DNA reads as TGTGCCAGCAGCGCCCGGGGCGGGGGGCTAAGGGGCACTGAAGCTTTCTTT. The chain couples TRBV7-8 to TRBJ1-1; a possible D gene is TRBD1 (6 bases). Germline V gene data show CDR1 as SGHVS and CDR2 as FQNEAQ. This CDR3 has 17 amino acids. Trimming took off 5 bases at V and 4 bases at J, with 23 bases between the two ends.

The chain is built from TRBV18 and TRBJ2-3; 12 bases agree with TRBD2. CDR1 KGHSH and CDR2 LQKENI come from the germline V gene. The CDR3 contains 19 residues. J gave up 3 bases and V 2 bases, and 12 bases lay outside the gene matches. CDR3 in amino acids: CASSPMAPSGGAKTDTQYF. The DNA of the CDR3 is TGTGCCAGCTCACCAATGGCTCCTAGCGGGGGGGCCAAAACAGATACGCAGTATTTT.

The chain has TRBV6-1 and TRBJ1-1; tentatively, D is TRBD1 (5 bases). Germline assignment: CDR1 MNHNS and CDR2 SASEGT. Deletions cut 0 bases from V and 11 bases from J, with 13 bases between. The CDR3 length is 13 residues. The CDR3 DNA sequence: TGTGCCAGCAGTGAAGCCACGGGGCGCCGGGCTTTCTTT. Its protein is CASSEATGRRAFF.

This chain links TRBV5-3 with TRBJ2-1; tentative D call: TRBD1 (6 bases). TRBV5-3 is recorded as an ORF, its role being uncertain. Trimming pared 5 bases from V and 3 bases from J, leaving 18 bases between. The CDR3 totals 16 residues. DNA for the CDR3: TGTGCCAGAAGAAGGGGACGCAGGGGCCACTACAATGAGCAGTTCTTC. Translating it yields CARRRGRRGHYNEQFF.

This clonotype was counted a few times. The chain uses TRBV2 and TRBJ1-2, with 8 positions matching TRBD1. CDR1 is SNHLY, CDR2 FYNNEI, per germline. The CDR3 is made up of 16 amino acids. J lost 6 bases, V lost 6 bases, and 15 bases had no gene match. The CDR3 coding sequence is TGTGCCAGCAGCGCGGACAGGGCTGTTATTTTGGATGGCTACACCTTC. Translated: CASSADRAVILDGYTF.

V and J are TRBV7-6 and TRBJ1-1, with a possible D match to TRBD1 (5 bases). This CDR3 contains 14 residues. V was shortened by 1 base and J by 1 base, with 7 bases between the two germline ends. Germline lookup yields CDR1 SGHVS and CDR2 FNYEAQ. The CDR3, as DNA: TGTGCCAGCAGCTTAGACGGGGCGAACACTGAAGCTTTCTTT. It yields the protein CASSLDGANTEAFF.

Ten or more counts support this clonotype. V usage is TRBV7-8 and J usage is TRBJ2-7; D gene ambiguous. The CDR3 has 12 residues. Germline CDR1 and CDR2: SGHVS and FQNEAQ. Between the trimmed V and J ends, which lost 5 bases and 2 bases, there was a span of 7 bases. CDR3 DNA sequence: TGTGCCAGCAGCCAAAGAACCTACGAGCAGTACTTC. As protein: CASSQRTYEQYF.

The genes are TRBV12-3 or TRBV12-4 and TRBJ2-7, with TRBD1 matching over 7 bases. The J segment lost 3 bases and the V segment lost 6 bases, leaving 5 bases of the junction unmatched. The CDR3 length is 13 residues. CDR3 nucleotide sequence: TGTGCCAGCAGCCCCAGGGGGATCTACGAGCAGTACGTC. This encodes CASSPRGIYEQYV.